One sample yielded the 17 T cell receptor beta chains listed below, sequenced in a study of graft-versus-host responses after intestinal transplantation. Produced via immunoSEQ multiplex PCR; TCRdb's table is partial and in-frame only. The sample shows roughly 28,000 clones, around 94% of them seen only once. Specimen: PBMCs, collected about ten weeks after intestinal transplant. The receptor source for this set is a human patient who received an intestinal transplant, so some T cells may come from the graft donor.

CDR3 loop: CASSQLDRPNEKLFF. CDR3 in DNA: TGCGCCAGCAGCCAGCTGGACAGGCCTAATGAAAAACTGTTTTTT. This chain connects TRBV4-3 to TRBJ1-4; 7 bases align to TRBD1. Germline assignment: CDR1 LGHNA and CDR2 YSLEER. This CDR3 comprises 15 residues. With V trimmed by 3 bases and J by 3 bases, 4 bases remained unmatched.

This clone was seen once. The rearrangement links TRBV19 to TRBJ1-1; weak D call: TRBD1 (6 bases). V lost 3 bases and J 1 base, leaving 9 bases between the germline ends. The CDR3 runs to 14 residues. Germline CDR1 and CDR2: LNHDA and SQIVND (reference sequence). CDR3 sequence: CASSMGGQNTEAFF. CDR3 sequence (DNA): TGTGCCAGTAGTATGGGGGGACAGAACACTGAAGCTTTCTTT.

The rearrangement uses TRBV19 and TRBJ2-1; 15 bases are a match to TRBD2. This CDR3 region has 15 residues. J lost 7 bases, V lost 3 bases, and 1 base had no gene match. Germline V gives CDR1 LNHDA, CDR2 SQIVND (reference sequence). The CDR3 bases are TGTGCCAGTAGTATTGGACTAGCGGGAGGGAATGAGCAGTTCTTC. Translation gives CASSIGLAGGNEQFF.

The gene calls are TRBV14 and TRBJ1-1; D ambiguous. Looked up from germline, CDR1 is SGHDN and CDR2 is FVKESK. The CDR3 sequence is 15 residues long. V was pared by 1 base and J by 3 bases, with 12 bases between. CDR3 region: CASSQGSGFYTEAFF. CDR3 coding DNA: TGTGCCAGCAGCCAAGGATCAGGCTTTTACACTGAAGCTTTCTTT.

The genes are TRBV7-6 and TRBJ2-3; D gene uncertain. Germline V gives CDR1 SGHVS, CDR2 FNYEAQ. The CDR3 contains 15 residues. The ends were cut back, 1 base at V and 2 bases at J, with 10 bases in the middle. CDR3 residues: CASSLGASLTDTQYF. The CDR3 bases are TGTGCCAGCAGCTTAGGTGCATCCCTCACAGATACGCAGTATTTT.

This sequence joins TRBV29-1 and TRBJ2-6; D not certain. Trimming removed 7 bases at V and 1 base at J, with 5 bases between. The CDR3 is made up of 12 amino acids. In germline, CDR1 is SQVTM, CDR2 ANQGSEA. The CDR3 protein is CSAPSGANVLTF. CDR3 nucleotide sequence: TGCAGCGCCCCGTCTGGGGCCAACGTCCTGACTTTC.

The genes are TRBV29-1 and TRBJ2-3; the D is unclear. Germline CDR1 reads SQVTM; CDR2 reads ANQGSEA. The CDR3 has 14 amino acids. The V and J ends lost 0 bases and 0 bases respectively, with 7 bases between them. Written as DNA, the CDR3 is TGCAGCGTTGAAGAGGTCGGAAGCACAGATACGCAGTATTTT. This translates into CSVEEVGSTDTQYF.

The rearrangement joins TRBV11-2 to TRBJ2-2; D call uncertain. This CDR3 contains 13 residues. Germline assignment: CDR1 SGHAT and CDR2 FQNNGV. Trimming took off 4 bases at V and 6 bases at J, with 9 bases between the two ends. The CDR3 nucleotides are TGTGCCAGCAGCTCCCTATTGTCCGGGGAGCTGTTTTTT. Protein sequence: CASSSLLSGELFF. Combining the CDR3 with reference TRBV11-2 and TRBJ2-2 gives the whole variable domain EAGVAQSPRYKIIEKRQSVAFWCNPISGHATLYWYQQILGQGPKLLIQFQNNGVVDDSQLPKDRFSAERLKGVDSTLKIQPAKLEDSAVYLCASSSLLSGELFFGEGSRLTVL.

In its sample, this clone was seen once. The chain combines TRBV15 with TRBJ2-1; D is tentatively TRBD1 or TRBD2 (5 bases each). The CDR3 is 12 residues long. The germline CDR1 and CDR2 sequences are LNHNV and YYDKDF (reference sequence). V dropped 8 bases and J dropped 7 bases, with 12 bases sitting between them. The CDR3 is CATSLEGNEQFF. CDR3 bases: TGTGCCACCTCGCTTGAGGGGAATGAGCAGTTCTTC.

The rearrangement uses TRBV11-2 and TRBJ1-6; D unclear. The CDR3 runs 13 residues. Germline CDR1 is SGHAT and CDR2 is FQNNGV. The CDR3 DNA reads as TGTGCTGAGCGGGGCTCCTATAATTCACCCCTCCACTTT. Its translation is CAERGSYNSPLHF.

The chain combines TRBV29-1 with TRBJ2-2, with 7 nucleotides matching TRBD2. The CDR3 extends over 16 amino acids. Per the germline V gene, CDR1 is SQVTM and CDR2 is ANQGSEA. V shed 4 bases, J shed 6 bases, and the junction held 14 bases outside the gene matches. CDR3 amino acids: CSVGVRREGRSGELFF. CDR3 bases: TGCAGCGTTGGCGTGAGGAGGGAGGGCCGGTCCGGGGAGCTGTTTTTT.

The V call is TRBV4-3, the J call TRBJ1-5; tentative D call: TRBD1 (5 bases). CDR3 size: 16 residues. Trimming left V 0 bases short and J 4 bases short, with 13 bases between. Germline assignment: CDR1 LGHNA and CDR2 YSLEER. CDR3 protein: CASSQDLKGANQPQHF. Written as DNA, the CDR3 is TGCGCCAGCAGCCAAGATCTAAAAGGGGCGAATCAGCCCCAGCATTTT.

J is TRBJ2-5 and V is TRBV2; TRBD2 aligns across 13 bases. The CDR3 is made up of 14 amino acids. V dropped 8 bases and J dropped 4; count of bases not matched to a gene: 4. Germline V gene lookup returns CDR1 SNHLY and CDR2 FYNNEI. CDR3 residues: CASGLAGAPETQYF. The CDR3 DNA sequence: TGTGCCAGCGGACTAGCGGGAGCCCCAGAGACCCAGTACTTC. The variable domain in full, completed from reference TRBV2 and TRBJ2-5, reads EPEVTQTPSHQVTQMGQEVILRCVPISNHLYFYWYRQILGQKVEFLVSFYNNEISEKSEIFDDQFSVERPDGSNFTLKIRSTKLEDSAMYFCASGLAGAPETQYFGPGTRLLVL.

The J gene is TRBJ1-1, the V gene TRBV9; D is possibly TRBD1 (5 bases). The CDR3 contains 14 residues. V lost 4 bases and J 0 bases, leaving 10 bases between the germline ends. Germline V lookup: CDR1 SGDLS, CDR2 YYNGEE. CDR3 residues: CASSLGRMNTEAFF. CDR3 nucleotide sequence: TGTGCCAGCAGCTTGGGACGGATGAACACTGAAGCTTTCTTT.

The gene calls are TRBV9 and TRBJ2-3; 9 bases agree with TRBD1. This CDR3 is built from 16 residues. Germline lookup yields CDR1 SGDLS and CDR2 YYNGEE. J gave up 2 bases and V 0 bases, and 4 bases lay outside the gene matches. The CDR3 coding sequence is TGTGCCAGCAGCGTAGGGACAGGGGCCACCACAGATACGCAGTATTTT. Protein: CASSVGTGATTDTQYF. Together with reference TRBV9 and TRBJ2-3, the CDR3 gives the full variable domain: DSGVTQTPKHLITATGQRVTLRCSPRSGDLSVYWYQQSLDQGLQFLIQYYNGEERAKGNILERFSAQQFPDLHSELNLSSLELGDSALYFCASSVGTGATTDTQYFGPGTRLTVL.

The rearrangement uses TRBV19 and TRBJ2-7; D unresolved. The CDR3 extends over 12 amino acids. The germline V gene has CDR1 LNHDA and CDR2 SQIVND (reference sequence). The ends were cut back, 5 bases at V and 5 bases at J, with 10 bases in the middle. The CDR3 region has the DNA TGTGCCAGTAGTTTCGGCGGAGACGAGCAGTACTTC. It is translated as CASSFGGDEQYF.

The gene calls are TRBV10-1 and TRBJ2-3, with D possibly TRBD1 on 5 matching bases. This CDR3 is built from 16 residues. V was clipped by 0 bases and J by 5 bases, with 15 bases between them. CDR1 and CDR2 (germline): WNHNN, SYGVQD (reference sequence). The CDR3 here is CASSESIRDRVDTQYF. The CDR3 region has the DNA TGCGCCAGCAGTGAGTCTATCAGGGATCGGGTAGATACGCAGTATTTT.